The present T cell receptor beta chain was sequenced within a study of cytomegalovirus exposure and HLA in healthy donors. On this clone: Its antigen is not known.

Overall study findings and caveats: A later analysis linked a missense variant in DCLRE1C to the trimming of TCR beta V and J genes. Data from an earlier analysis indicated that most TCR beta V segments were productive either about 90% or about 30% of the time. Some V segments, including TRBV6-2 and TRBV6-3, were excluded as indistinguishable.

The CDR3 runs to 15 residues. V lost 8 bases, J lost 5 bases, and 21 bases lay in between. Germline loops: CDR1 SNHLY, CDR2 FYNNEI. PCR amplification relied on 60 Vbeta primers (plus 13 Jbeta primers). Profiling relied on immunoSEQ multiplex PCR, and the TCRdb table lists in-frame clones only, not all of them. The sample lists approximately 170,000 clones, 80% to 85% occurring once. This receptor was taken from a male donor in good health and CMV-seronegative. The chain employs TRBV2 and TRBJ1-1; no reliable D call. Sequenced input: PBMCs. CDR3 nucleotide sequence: TGTGCCAGCGGGAAGACGTCCGGGGTTATGACTGAAGCTTTCTTT. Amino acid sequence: CASGKTSGVMTEAFF.